This T cell receptor beta chain emerged from a study of STAT3 mutations in large granular lymphocyte leukemia. The wider study: More than half of T-LGLL patients received immunosuppressive therapy. General study findings and limits: Every T-cell large granular lymphocyte leukemia patient had at least one immunodominant TCR beta clonotype.

Sequenced by immunoSEQ multiplex PCR; TCRdb stores in-frame clones only, minus some. The sample has some 30,000 clones; around 85% are singletons. On this clone itself: The antigen is undetermined.

CDR1 is SQVTM and CDR2 is ANQGSEA in the germline V gene. The V and J ends lost 8 bases and 4 bases respectively, with 17 bases between them. CDR3 length: 13 residues. Sample: peripheral blood mononuclear cells. The TCR sequence derives from a man between 60 and 75 years old with T-cell large granular lymphocyte leukemia. Some clones in this sample may be carry-over from other donors' samples. V is TRBV29-1 and J is TRBJ1-1; TRBD1 might be the D (6 bases). Written as DNA, the CDR3 is TGCAGCCCTGGGACAAGCGAGGCCACTGAAGCTTTCTTT. The encoded protein is CSPGTSEATEAFF.